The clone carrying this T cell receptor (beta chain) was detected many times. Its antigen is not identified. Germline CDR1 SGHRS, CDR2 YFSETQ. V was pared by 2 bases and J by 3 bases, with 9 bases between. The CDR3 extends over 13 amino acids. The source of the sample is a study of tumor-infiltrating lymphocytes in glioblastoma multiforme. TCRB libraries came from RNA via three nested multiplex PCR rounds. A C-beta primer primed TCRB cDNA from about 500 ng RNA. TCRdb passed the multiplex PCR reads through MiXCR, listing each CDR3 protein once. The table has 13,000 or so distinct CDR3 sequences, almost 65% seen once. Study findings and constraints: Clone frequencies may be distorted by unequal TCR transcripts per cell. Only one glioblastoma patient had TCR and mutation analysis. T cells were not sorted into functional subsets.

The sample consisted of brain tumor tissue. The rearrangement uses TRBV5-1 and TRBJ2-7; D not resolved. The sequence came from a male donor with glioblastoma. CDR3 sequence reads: CASSLSGNYEQYF. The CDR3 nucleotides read TGCGCCAGCAGCTTATCTGGGAACTACGAGCAGTACTTC.